The text below deals with one T cell receptor (beta chain). Under the authors' procedure: Reference gene primer amplification yielded estimated nucleated cell counts. Sequenced by immunoSEQ multiplex PCR; TCRdb stores in-frame clones only, minus some. That table furnishes V, J and clone size, whereas the DNA furnished D and trimming. The sample includes approximately 240,000 clones, 80% to 90% of them seen just once. The data were obtained in a study of blood T cell repertoires in COVID-19. Study summary: The samples span acute and convalescent COVID-19 from the United States, Italy and Spain. PBMCs, B-cell-depleted T cells, or T cells were the source of the cDNA or gDNA that made up the material.

Germline V CDR1 and CDR2: KGHSH, LQKENI. The CDR3 runs 14 residues. Trimming took off 2 bases at V and 6 bases at J, with 10 bases between the two ends. This sequence was found in a woman between 18 and 30 years old in a cohort exposed to, infected with or recovered from COVID-19 (not recorded which). This chain connects TRBV18 to TRBJ2-2; D gene uncertain. The specimen was PBMCs or T cells enriched from blood (not recorded which). CDR3 bases: TGTGCCAGCTCACCAACATTAGCCCCCGGGGAGCTGTTTTTT. Protein product: CASSPTLAPGELFF.